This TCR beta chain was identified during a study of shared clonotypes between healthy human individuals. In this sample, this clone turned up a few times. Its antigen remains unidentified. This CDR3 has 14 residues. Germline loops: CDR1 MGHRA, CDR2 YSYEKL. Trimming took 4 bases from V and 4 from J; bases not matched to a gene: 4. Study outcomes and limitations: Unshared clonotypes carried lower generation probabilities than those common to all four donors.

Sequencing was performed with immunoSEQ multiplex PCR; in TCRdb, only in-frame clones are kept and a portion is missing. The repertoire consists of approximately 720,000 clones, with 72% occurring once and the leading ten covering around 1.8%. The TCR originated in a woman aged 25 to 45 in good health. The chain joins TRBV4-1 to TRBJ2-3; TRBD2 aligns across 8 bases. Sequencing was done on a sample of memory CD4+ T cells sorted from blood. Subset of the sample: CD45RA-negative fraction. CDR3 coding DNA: TGCGCCAGCAGCCTGGGAGCGGGAGCAGATACGCAGTATTTT. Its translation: CASSLGAGADTQYF.